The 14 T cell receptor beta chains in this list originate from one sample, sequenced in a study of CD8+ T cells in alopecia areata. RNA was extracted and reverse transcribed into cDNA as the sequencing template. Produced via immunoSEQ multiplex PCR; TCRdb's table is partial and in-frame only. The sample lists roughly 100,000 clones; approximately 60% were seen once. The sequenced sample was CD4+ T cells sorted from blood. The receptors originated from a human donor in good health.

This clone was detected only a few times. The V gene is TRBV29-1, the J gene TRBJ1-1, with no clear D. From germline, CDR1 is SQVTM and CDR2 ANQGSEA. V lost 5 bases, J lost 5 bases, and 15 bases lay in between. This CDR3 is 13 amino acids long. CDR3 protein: CSVQPKFGTEAFF. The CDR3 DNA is TGCAGCGTTCAACCCAAGTTTGGGACTGAAGCTTTCTTT.

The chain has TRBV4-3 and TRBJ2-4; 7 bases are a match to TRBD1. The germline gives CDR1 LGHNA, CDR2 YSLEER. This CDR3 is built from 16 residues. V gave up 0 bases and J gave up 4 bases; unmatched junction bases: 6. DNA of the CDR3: TGCGCCAGCAGCCAAGAGGCTGACAGGGCAAAAAACATTCAGTACTTC. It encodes CASSQEADRAKNIQYF.

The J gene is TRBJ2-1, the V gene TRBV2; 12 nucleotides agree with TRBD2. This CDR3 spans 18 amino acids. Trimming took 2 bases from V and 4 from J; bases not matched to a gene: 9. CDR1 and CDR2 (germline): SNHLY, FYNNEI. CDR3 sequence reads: CASSEMGSLAGGYNEQFF. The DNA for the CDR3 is TGTGCCAGCAGTGAAATGGGATCCCTAGCGGGAGGGTACAATGAGCAGTTCTTC.

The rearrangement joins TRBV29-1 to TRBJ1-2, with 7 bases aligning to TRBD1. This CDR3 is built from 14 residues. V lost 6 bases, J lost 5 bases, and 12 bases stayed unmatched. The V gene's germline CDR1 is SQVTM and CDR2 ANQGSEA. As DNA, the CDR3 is TGCAGCGTGGGACCCCGACAGGGAGGATATGGCTACACCTTC. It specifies CSVGPRQGGYGYTF.

The DNA for the CDR3 is TGTGCCTGGGGAGGACAGGGGTACACCGGGGAGCTGTTTTTT. Translated: CAWGGQGYTGELFF. The chain recombines TRBV30 with TRBJ2-2; the match to TRBD1 covers 9 bases. With 5 bases clipped from V and 3 bases from J, the junction kept 4 bases outside the gene matches. There are 14 residues in the CDR3. Germline V gives CDR1 GTSNPN, CDR2 SVGIG (reference sequence).

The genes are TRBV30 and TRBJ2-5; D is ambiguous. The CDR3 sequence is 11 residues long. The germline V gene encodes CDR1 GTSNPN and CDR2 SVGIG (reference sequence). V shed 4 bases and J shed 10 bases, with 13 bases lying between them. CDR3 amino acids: CAWTTGGYQYF. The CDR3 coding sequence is TGTGCCTGGACCACGGGCGGCTACCAGTACTTC.

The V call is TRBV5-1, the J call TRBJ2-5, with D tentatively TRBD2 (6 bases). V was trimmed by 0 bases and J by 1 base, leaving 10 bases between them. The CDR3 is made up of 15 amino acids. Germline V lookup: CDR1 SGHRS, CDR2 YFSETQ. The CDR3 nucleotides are TGCGCCAGCAGCTTGGGGTCCGGGGGCCAAGAGACCCAGTACTTC. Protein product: CASSLGSGGQETQYF.

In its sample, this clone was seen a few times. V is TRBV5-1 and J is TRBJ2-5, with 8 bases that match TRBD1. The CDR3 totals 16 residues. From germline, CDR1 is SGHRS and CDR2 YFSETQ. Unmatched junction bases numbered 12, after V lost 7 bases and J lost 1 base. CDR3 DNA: TGCGCCAGCGCCCTTCAGGGGGCGAAGGGCCAAGAGACCCAGTACTTC. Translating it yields CASALQGAKGQETQYF.

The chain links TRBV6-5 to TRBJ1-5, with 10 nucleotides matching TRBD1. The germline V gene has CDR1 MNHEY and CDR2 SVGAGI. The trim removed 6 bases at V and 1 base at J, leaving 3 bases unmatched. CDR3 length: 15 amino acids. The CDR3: CASSPDRGSNQPQHF. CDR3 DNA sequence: TGTGCCAGCAGCCCGGACAGGGGGAGCAATCAGCCCCAGCATTTT.

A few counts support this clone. The CDR3: CSALTDPSGANVLTF. CDR3 sequence (DNA): TGCAGCGCCCTGACAGACCCCTCTGGGGCCAACGTCCTGACTTTC. The chain links TRBV29-1 to TRBJ2-6, with D maybe TRBD1 (5 bases). Germline V CDR1 and CDR2: SQVTM, ANQGSEA. V was shortened by 7 bases and J by 0 bases, with 13 bases between the two germline ends. The CDR3 is 15 residues long.

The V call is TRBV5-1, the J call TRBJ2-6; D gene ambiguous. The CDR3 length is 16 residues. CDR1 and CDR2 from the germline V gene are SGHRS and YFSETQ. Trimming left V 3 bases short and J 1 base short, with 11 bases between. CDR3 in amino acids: CASSSNLGSGANVLTF. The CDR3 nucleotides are TGCGCCAGCAGCTCCAACCTGGGATCTGGGGCCAACGTCCTGACTTTC.

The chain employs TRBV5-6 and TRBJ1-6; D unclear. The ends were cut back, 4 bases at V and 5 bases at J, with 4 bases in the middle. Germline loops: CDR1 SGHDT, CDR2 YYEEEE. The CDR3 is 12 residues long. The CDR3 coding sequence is TGTGCCAGCAGCCGAAATAATTCACCCCTCCACTTT. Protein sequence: CASSRNNSPLHF.

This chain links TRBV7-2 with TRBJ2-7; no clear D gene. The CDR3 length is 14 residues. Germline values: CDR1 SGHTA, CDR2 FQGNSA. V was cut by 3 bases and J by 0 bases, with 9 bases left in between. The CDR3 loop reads CASSFDTSSYEQYF. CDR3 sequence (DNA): TGTGCCAGCAGCTTTGACACCAGCTCCTACGAGCAGTACTTC.

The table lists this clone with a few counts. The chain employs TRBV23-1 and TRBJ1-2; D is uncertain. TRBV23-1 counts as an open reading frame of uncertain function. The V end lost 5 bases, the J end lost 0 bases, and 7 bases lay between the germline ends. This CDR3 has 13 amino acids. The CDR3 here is CASSSCPNYGYTF. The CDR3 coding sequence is TGCGCCAGCAGTTCATGCCCTAACTATGGCTACACCTTC.